This T cell receptor beta chain derives from a study of blood T cell repertoires in COVID-19. The data were produced by immunoSEQ multiplex PCR, yet TCRdb's version contains in-frame clones alone and is incomplete. The sample has under 100,000 clones; approximately 86% are singletons. This receptor was obtained from a man in his forties with acute or convalescent COVID-19. The sample comprised peripheral blood.

The CDR3 bases are TGCGCCAGCAGGCAACTCACAGGGGAGGCCTATGGCTACACCTTC. Protein product: CASRQLTGEAYGYTF. The rearrangement joins TRBV5-1 to TRBJ1-2; TRBD1 agrees at 7 bases. The J segment lost 4 bases and the V segment lost 5 bases, leaving 11 bases of the junction unmatched. The CDR3 runs to 15 residues. CDR1 and CDR2 from the germline V gene are SGHRS and YFSETQ.